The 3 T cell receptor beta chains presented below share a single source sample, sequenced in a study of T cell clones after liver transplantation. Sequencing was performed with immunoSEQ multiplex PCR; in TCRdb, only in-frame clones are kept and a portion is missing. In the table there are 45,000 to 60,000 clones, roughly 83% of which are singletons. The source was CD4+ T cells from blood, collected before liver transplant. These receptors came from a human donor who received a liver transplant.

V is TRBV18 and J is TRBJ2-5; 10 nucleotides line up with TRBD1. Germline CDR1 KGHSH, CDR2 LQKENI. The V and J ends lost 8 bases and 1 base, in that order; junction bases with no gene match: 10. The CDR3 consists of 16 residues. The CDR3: CASAFGTGVSQETQYF. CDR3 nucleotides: TGTGCCAGCGCGTTCGGGACAGGGGTTTCCCAAGAGACCCAGTACTTC.

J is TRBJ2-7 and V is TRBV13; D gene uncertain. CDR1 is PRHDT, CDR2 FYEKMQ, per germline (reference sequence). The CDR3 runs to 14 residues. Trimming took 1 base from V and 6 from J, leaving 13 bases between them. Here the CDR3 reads CASSLEGSLGEQYF. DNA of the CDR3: TGTGCCAGCAGCTTAGAGGGATCCCTGGGCGAGCAGTACTTC.

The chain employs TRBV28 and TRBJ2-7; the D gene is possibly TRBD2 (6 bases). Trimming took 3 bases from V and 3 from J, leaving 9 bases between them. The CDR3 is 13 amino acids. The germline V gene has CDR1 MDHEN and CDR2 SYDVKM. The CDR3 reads CASSLGGFYEQYF. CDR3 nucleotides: TGTGCCAGCAGTTTGGGGGGATTCTACGAGCAGTACTTC.